The 20 T cell receptor beta chains presented below share a single source sample, sequenced in a study of glioma-infiltrating T cells after dendritic cell vaccination. Clones were read by immunoSEQ multiplex PCR, and TCRdb kept only the in-frame ones, dropping some. The repertoire holds approximately 99,000 clones, 65% to 85% seen once, with 5% to 7% in the top ten. Stated time point: after dendritic cell vaccination, including at tumor progression/relapse. The sample was blood, taken after dendritic cell vaccination. These receptors originate from a human donor with glioblastoma.

This chain connects TRBV18 to TRBJ1-2, with D possibly matching TRBD1 (5 bases). Germline V gene lookup returns CDR1 KGHSH and CDR2 LQKENI. There are 15 residues in the CDR3. V shed 0 bases and J shed 2 bases, with 10 bases lying between them. CDR3 coding DNA: TGTGCCAGCTCACCACCGGGACTCCCCAACTATGGCTACACCTTC. Translated, it gives CASSPPGLPNYGYTF.

V usage is TRBV25-1 and J usage is TRBJ2-3; 13 positions agree with TRBD2. The CDR3 totals 15 residues. Per germline, CDR1 MGHDK and CDR2 SYGVNS. Unmatched junction bases numbered 4, after V lost 6 bases and J lost 4 bases. Here the CDR3 DNA reads TGTGCCAGCAGCCTGACTAGCGGGGGGTCAGATACGCAGTATTTT. Translated, it gives CASSLTSGGSDTQYF.

The chain recombines TRBV6-1 with TRBJ2-5; TRBD1 is a possible D gene (6 bases). The CDR3 has 16 residues. V was cut by 4 bases and J by 2 bases, with 17 bases left in between. Germline lookup yields CDR1 MNHNS and CDR2 SASEGT. In DNA form, the CDR3 reads TGTGCCAGCAGTGGCCTTACCCTAGGGGGACAAGAGACCCAGTACTTC. Protein: CASSGLTLGGQETQYF.

This chain joins TRBV11-2 and TRBJ1-2; 9 positions agree with TRBD1. V lost 6 bases, J lost 7 bases, and 6 bases stayed unmatched. Germline CDR1 and CDR2: SGHAT and FQNNGV. The CDR3 extends over 13 amino acids. CDR3 sequence: CASSIQGAGGYTF. The CDR3 bases are TGTGCCAGCAGTATACAGGGGGCGGGTGGCTACACCTTC.

This chain joins TRBV18 and TRBJ1-2; D is unresolved. Trimming took 3 bases from V and 4 from J, leaving 15 bases between them. Germline CDR1 KGHSH, CDR2 LQKENI. This CDR3 spans 15 amino acids. CDR3 in DNA: TGTGCCAGCTCACCGCCCGAGGCCCGAGGCTATGGCTACACCTTC. Encoded protein: CASSPPEARGYGYTF.

The chain recombines TRBV25-1 with TRBJ2-3; 7 bases are a match to TRBD2. The CDR3 runs to 16 residues. The germline V gene encodes CDR1 MGHDK and CDR2 SYGVNS. The V and J ends lost 3 bases and 3 bases, in that order; junction bases with no gene match: 9. CDR3 in DNA: TGTGCCAGCAGTGAGTTGGCGGGGGAAGTTACAGATACGCAGTATTTT. This sequence encodes CASSELAGEVTDTQYF.

This chain joins TRBV10-3 and TRBJ1-5; TRBD1 might be the D (5 bases). The V gene's germline CDR1 is ENHRY and CDR2 SYGVKD. The CDR3 sequence is 13 residues long. Deletions cut 3 bases from V and 8 bases from J, with 11 bases between. The CDR3 nucleotides are TGTGCCATCAGTGACAGGGAAGGCGAGCCCCAGCATTTT. This codes for CAISDREGEPQHF.

The chain is built from TRBV19 and TRBJ2-7, with TRBD1 matching over 11 bases. The CDR3 is 14 residues long. The germline V gene encodes CDR1 LNHDA and CDR2 SQIVND (reference sequence). The V segment lost 4 bases and the J segment 2 bases; nucleotides outside the gene matches: 1. CDR3 nucleotide sequence: TGTGCCAGTAGTAGGACAGGGGGCGCCTACGAGCAGTACTTC. This translates into CASSRTGGAYEQYF. Full variable domain (rest looked up from reference TRBV19 and TRBJ2-7): DGGITQSPKYLFRKEGQNVTLSCEQNLNHDAMYWYRQDPGQGLRLIYYSQIVNDFQKGDIAEGYSVSREKKESFPLTVTSAQKNPTAFYLCASSRTGGAYEQYFGPGTRLTVT.

The V gene is TRBV19, the J gene TRBJ2-7, with D possibly being TRBD2 (5 bases). CDR1 and CDR2 (germline): LNHDA, SQIVND (reference sequence). Trimming shortened V by 9 bases and J by 2 bases, and 14 bases separated the two germline ends. The CDR3 covers 13 residues. The CDR3 DNA reads TGTGCCAGCGGGGATTCCCCCACCTACGAGCAGTACTTC. This encodes CASGDSPTYEQYF.

This sequence joins TRBV7-2 and TRBJ1-2; 10 nucleotides match TRBD1. Germline V gene data show CDR1 as SGHTA and CDR2 as FQGNSA. Unmatched junction bases numbered 13, after V lost 1 base and J lost 8 bases. This CDR3 has 17 residues. CDR3: CASSLGGTGDHLRGYTF. CDR3 nucleotide sequence: TGTGCCAGCAGCTTAGGAGGGACAGGGGACCACCTAAGGGGCTACACCTTC.

This clone was picked up a small number of times. V is TRBV6-5 and J is TRBJ1-1; TRBD1 might be the D (6 bases). This CDR3 is 15 amino acids long. The V gene's germline CDR1 is MNHEY and CDR2 SVGAGI. V was cut by 2 bases and J by 1 base, with 11 bases left in between. This CDR3 reads CASSYDRDKNTEAFF. The CDR3 DNA follows: TGTGCCAGCAGTTACGATCGGGACAAGAACACTGAAGCTTTCTTT.

V gene TRBV19 combines with J gene TRBJ1-5; the match to TRBD1 covers 8 bases. Germline V CDR1 and CDR2: LNHDA, SQIVND (reference sequence). This CDR3 spans 18 amino acids. With 5 bases clipped from V and 2 bases from J, the junction kept 14 bases outside the gene matches. Written as DNA, the CDR3 is TGTGCCAGTAGTGTTCGGACAGGGCTACGGTCTCGCAATCAGCCCCAGCATTTT. This sequence encodes CASSVRTGLRSRNQPQHF.

The chain recombines TRBV30 with TRBJ2-7; TRBD2 agrees at 8 bases. This CDR3 contains 18 residues. Germline CDR1 GTSNPN, CDR2 SVGIG (reference sequence). The junction had 19 bases not matched to a gene; V was cut back by 5 bases and J by 1 base. This CDR3 reads CAWGRVGKTSDLSYEQYF. As DNA, the CDR3 is TGTGCCTGGGGCCGAGTTGGAAAGACTAGCGACCTATCCTACGAGCAGTACTTC.

Points on this clone: The sample contains more than one DNA sequence encoding this CDR3. The chain uses TRBV5-1 and TRBJ2-3, with a weak D call TRBD1 (5 bases). The CDR3 runs to 15 residues. With 2 bases removed from V and 2 bases from J, the gap between germline ends came to 12 bases. Germline V gives CDR1 SGHRS, CDR2 YFSETQ. CDR3 sequence (DNA): TGCGCCAGCAGCTTAGGTCAGGGCCTCACAGATACGCAGTATTTT. It translates to CASSLGQGLTDTQYF.

In its sample, this clone was seen once. The chain is built from TRBV6-6 and TRBJ2-5; TRBD2 agrees at 12 bases. This CDR3 contains 15 residues. Germline CDR1 and CDR2: MNHNY and SVGAGI (reference sequence). V was clipped by 6 bases and J by 5 bases; unmatched bases: 7. CDR3 sequence reads: CASRPSSGGVETQYF. For the CDR3, the DNA is TGTGCCAGCAGGCCTTCTAGCGGGGGGGTGGAGACCCAGTACTTC.

This rearrangement joins TRBV11-2 to TRBJ2-7; TRBD2 matches 8 bases. This CDR3 is 16 amino acids long. V shed 5 bases, J shed 3 bases, and the junction held 12 bases outside the gene matches. CDR1 and CDR2 from the germline V gene are SGHAT and FQNNGV. The CDR3 region is CASSTPGGVRIYEQYF. CDR3 nucleotides: TGTGCCAGCAGCACTCCGGGGGGGGTCCGGATCTACGAGCAGTACTTC.

This rearrangement joins TRBV6-5 to TRBJ2-3; possible D gene TRBD2, 6 bases. This CDR3 is built from 14 residues. Germline V gene data show CDR1 as MNHEY and CDR2 as SVGAGI. The V and J ends lost 8 bases and 0 bases respectively, with 12 bases between them. In DNA, the CDR3 is TGTGCCAGCGGCCTAGCGAGAAGCACAGATACGCAGTATTTT. Its translation: CASGLARSTDTQYF.

The CDR3 protein is CATSFRDKTDPNYGYTF. CDR3 nucleotides: TGTGCCACCAGCTTCCGAGATAAGACAGACCCTAACTATGGCTACACCTTC. The rearrangement links TRBV15 to TRBJ1-2, with D perhaps matching TRBD1 (5 bases). Germline CDR1 and CDR2: LNHNV and YYDKDF (reference sequence). V was cut by 5 bases and J by 0 bases, with 19 bases left in between. This CDR3 region has 17 residues.

This clone appeared a few times. This chain joins TRBV18 and TRBJ2-7; 9 positions agree with TRBD1. This CDR3 is built from 15 residues. Germline V gene lookup returns CDR1 KGHSH and CDR2 LQKENI. V dropped 4 bases and J dropped 1; count of bases not matched to a gene: 5. CDR3 sequence: CASSLRQGGSYEQYF. The CDR3 DNA reads as TGTGCCAGCTCACTGAGACAGGGGGGATCCTACGAGCAGTACTTC.

The sample holds one count of this clone. V usage is TRBV30 and J usage is TRBJ1-3; D perhaps matches TRBD1 (6 bases). Trimming shortened V by 8 bases and J by 7 bases, and 12 bases separated the two germline ends. The CDR3 runs to 11 residues. In germline, CDR1 is GTSNPN, CDR2 SVGIG (reference sequence). The CDR3 sequence is CAGGGRNTIYF. The CDR3 nucleotides are TGTGCCGGGGGGGGCAGGAACACCATATATTTT.